The T cell receptor (beta chain) described here comes from a study of shared clonotypes between healthy human individuals. The study, taken as a whole, reports: In contrast to clonotypes shared by all four donors, non-shared clonotypes had lower generation probabilities.

Germline CDR1 MDHEN, CDR2 SYDVKM. The CDR3 consists of 16 residues. Caucasian adults living in Nashville, Tennessee, provided all samples. In regard to this clone: The antigen is undetermined. Relative to the germline gene, one junction end is altered; a read error may explain this.

The material for each subset, its genomic DNA, was split evenly across several immunoSEQ plates. Sequencing used immunoSEQ multiplex PCR; TCRdb keeps in-frame clones, though not all of them. The sample holds roughly 1,500,000 clones, approximately 98.5% seen once. The chain carries TRBV28 and TRBJ2-7; D not certain. This TCR came from a man aged 30 to 45 in good health. Sequences were obtained from naive CD4+ T cells sorted from blood. Subset here: CD45RA+ positively selected. CDR3 DNA: TGTGCCAGCAGCCCTATCCCGAGGAAGCTCTCCCACGAGCAGTACTTC. The encoded protein is CASSPIPRKLSHEQYF.